This TCR beta chain stems from a study of T cell responses to AZD1222 COVID-19 vaccine. This CDR3 is built from 14 residues. V was cut by 0 bases and J by 3 bases, with 9 bases left in between. Germline CDR1 reads SGHRS; CDR2 reads YFSETQ. Some clones are missing from TCRdb's copy, which holds only in-frame ones; the method was immunoSEQ multiplex PCR. This sample has about 75,000 clones, with around 88% found just once. Study-level points and caveats: Once two AZD1222 doses were given, Spike-specific TCR breadth and depth went up. Seropositivity was recorded at baseline in only a handful of AZD1222 recipients. Within unmutated variant regions lay the reported targets of nearly half of spike-specific TCRs. Clonal diversity may have been underestimated in mostly white British donors.

In its sample, this clone was seen a few times. The antigen remains undetermined. The chain combines TRBV5-1 with TRBJ1-2, with no clear D. The source of this sequence is an adult who received the MenACWY meningococcal vaccine as a control. The sample in question was peripheral blood, obtained 28 days after the second dose of the MenACWY control vaccine. CDR3: CASSLEGPHYGYTF. CDR3 DNA: TGCGCCAGCAGCTTGGAAGGGCCTCACTATGGCTACACCTTC.